The sequence of this T cell receptor beta chain was determined in a study of blood T cells in healthy people across ages. The sample providers were healthy Caucasian people from Russia, aged roughly 6 to 95. Every participating donor contributed around 9.5 milliliters of peripheral blood through a draw. With a J-beta primer mix and a sample-barcoded 5' primer, a second PCR ran 7 to 11 cycles. In TCRdb, the 5' RACE reads were re-called with MiXCR into one record per CDR3 protein. Here the sample spans roughly 2 million distinct CDR3 sequences, 49% being singletons. CDR3 size: 15 residues. Trimming took 5 bases from V and 7 from J, leaving 18 bases between them. Germline V gene sequence: CDR1 SGHVS, CDR2 FQNEAQ. For this clonotype: The antigen remains undetermined.

Regarding the study as a whole: Observed TCR beta diversity per million T cells went down as age went up. This fall followed a roughly linear course with age.

V is TRBV7-8 and J is TRBJ1-5; perhaps TRBD1 as D (6 bases). The clonotype was recovered from a woman in her forties in good health. Sequenced input: blood. CDR3 in amino acids: CASSPFLGALQPQHF. The CDR3 DNA sequence: TGTGCCAGCAGCCCCTTTCTGGGGGCTCTACAGCCCCAGCATTTT. Using reference TRBV7-8 and TRBJ1-5 for the parts outside the CDR3, the full variable domain is GAGVSQSPRYKVAKRGQDVALRCDPISGHVSLFWYQQALGQGPEFLTYFQNEAQLDKSGLPSDRFFAERPEGSVSTLKIQRTQQEDSAVYLCASSPFLGALQPQHFGDGTRLSIL.